One and the same sample provided the 27 T cell receptor beta chains below, sequenced in a study of cytomegalovirus exposure and HLA in healthy donors. Primers for the PCR totalled 60 Vbeta and 13 Jbeta. Data came from immunoSEQ multiplex PCR; TCRdb stores just in-frame clones and leaves some out. The repertoire holds some 150,000 clones, with more than 75% as singletons. Source material: PBMCs. The receptor source for this set is a man aged 18 to 35 in good health and CMV-seronegative.

V gene TRBV7-6 combines with J gene TRBJ1-4; 7 bases match TRBD1. Germline V lookup: CDR1 SGHVS, CDR2 FNYEAQ. The CDR3 consists of 15 residues. Trimming removed 6 bases from V and 8 bases from J; junction bases left unmatched: 12. The chain's CDR3 is CASSKTGARGEKLFF. Written as DNA, the CDR3 is TGTGCCAGCAGTAAAACAGGGGCCAGAGGGGAAAAACTGTTTTTT.

V gene TRBV25-1 combines with J gene TRBJ2-7, with D possibly TRBD2 on 7 matching bases. V gave up 8 bases and J gave up 5 bases, with 16 bases separating them. CDR1 and CDR2 from the germline V gene are MGHDK and SYGVNS. This CDR3 spans 13 amino acids. CDR3 loop: CASGGALRDEQYF. CDR3 DNA sequence: TGTGCCAGCGGGGGGGCACTACGAGACGAGCAGTACTTC.

The CDR3 is CASRFGDSIEAFF. CDR3 in DNA: TGTGCCAGCAGATTTGGGGACTCAATTGAAGCTTTCTTT. The V and J genes are TRBV6-5 and TRBJ1-1; D is possibly TRBD1 (5 bases). The V end lost 6 bases, the J end lost 7 bases, and 15 bases lay between the germline ends. The CDR3 extends over 13 amino acids. Germline values: CDR1 MNHEY, CDR2 SVGAGI.

The V and J genes are TRBV6-5 and TRBJ2-7; perhaps TRBD2 as D (6 bases). V lost 2 bases and J lost 2, with 16 bases in between. Germline CDR1 reads MNHEY; CDR2 reads SVGAGI. The CDR3 loop spans 16 amino acids. CDR3 sequence: CASSYLLGTSPYEQYF. For the CDR3, the DNA is TGTGCCAGCAGTTACCTGCTAGGGACTTCTCCCTACGAGCAGTACTTC.

This chain links TRBV11-2 with TRBJ1-5; 7 bases are shared with TRBD1. The germline V gene encodes CDR1 SGHAT and CDR2 FQNNGV. The CDR3 loop spans 16 amino acids. Trimming at V came to 5 bases and at J to 6 bases, leaving 13 bases not matched to a gene. CDR3 DNA: TGTGCCAGCAGCGAAGGGGGCCTGCCTGTATCTCAGCCCCAGCATTTT. Translating gives CASSEGGLPVSQPQHF.

This chain links TRBV6-1 with TRBJ1-2; tentatively, D is TRBD1 (5 bases). The CDR3 consists of 15 residues. The germline gives CDR1 MNHNS, CDR2 SASEGT. The germline V and J ends were trimmed by 7 bases and 7 bases, with 22 bases remaining between them. In nucleotides, the CDR3 is TGTGCCAGCATCCTCCTCGGGGGGGAGGACTCTGGCTACACCTTC. Its translation: CASILLGGEDSGYTF.

This chain uses TRBV18 with TRBJ2-3; no reliable D call. Germline-derived CDR1 and CDR2 are KGHSH and LQKENI. The CDR3 is 15 amino acids. The V gene lost 6 bases and the J gene lost 2 bases, with 15 bases spanning the gap. The CDR3 sequence is CASSPSPEPTDTQYF. CDR3 nucleotides: TGTGCCAGCTCCCCCTCCCCGGAGCCCACAGATACGCAGTATTTT.

The chain's CDR3 is CASSETDRNQPQHF. CDR3 DNA sequence: TGTGCCAGTAGTGAAACAGACCGCAATCAGCCCCAGCATTTT. This sequence joins TRBV19 and TRBJ1-5; D is ambiguous. CDR1 LNHDA and CDR2 SQIVND come from the germline V gene (reference sequence). The CDR3 has 14 residues. V was pared by 5 bases and J by 2 bases, with 10 bases between.

This clone was counted only a few times. This rearrangement joins TRBV6-6 to TRBJ2-5, with 8 bases lining up with TRBD1. This CDR3 has 14 residues. Germline-derived CDR1 and CDR2 are MNHNY and SVGAGI (reference sequence). The ends lost 8 bases at V and 5 bases at J; junction bases unmatched: 10. For the CDR3, the DNA is TGTGCCAGCCGGGTTAGGACAGGGATGGAGACCCAGTACTTC. It translates to CASRVRTGMETQYF.

V gene TRBV10-3 combines with J gene TRBJ2-1, with TRBD2 matching 13 bases. Per the germline V gene, CDR1 is ENHRY and CDR2 is SYGVKD. J was trimmed by 9 bases and V by 4 bases; bases with no gene match: 9. The CDR3 loop spans 16 amino acids. The DNA of the CDR3 is TGTGCCATCAGTGGGCTCACTAGCGGGAGGGCCGCTGAGCAGTTCTTC. Amino acids: CAISGLTSGRAAEQFF.

The J gene is TRBJ1-2, the V gene TRBV7-2, with D unresolved. V shed 5 bases and J shed 8 bases, with 12 bases lying between them. The length of the CDR3 is 12 residues. CDR1 and CDR2 (germline): SGHTA, FQGNSA. CDR3 loop: CASSALLSGYTF. As DNA, the CDR3 is TGTGCCAGCAGCGCCCTATTGAGCGGCTACACCTTC.

This clone showed up just once. J is TRBJ2-3 and V is TRBV27; D unclear. From germline, CDR1 is MNHEY and CDR2 SMNVEV (reference sequence). With 3 bases removed from V and 6 bases from J, the gap between germline ends came to 13 bases. CDR3 size: 14 residues. The CDR3 region is CASSFGLGGDTQYF. The CDR3 nucleotides are TGTGCCAGCAGTTTTGGTCTAGGCGGTGATACGCAGTATTTT.

In this sample, this clone turned up a few times. The gene calls are TRBV29-1 and TRBJ2-3; 12 bases are shared with TRBD2. The CDR3 extends over 11 amino acids. Trimming removed 7 bases from V and 11 bases from J; junction bases left unmatched: 4. From germline, CDR1 is SQVTM and CDR2 ANQGSEA. The CDR3 nucleotides are TGCAGCGCTCAACTAGCGGGGGGGCAGTATTTT. Encoded protein: CSAQLAGGQYF.

This clone occurred a few times. The chain uses TRBV6-5 and TRBJ2-7, with 7 bases aligning to TRBD2. This CDR3 region has 13 residues. The ends lost 7 bases at V and 0 bases at J; junction bases unmatched: 3. Germline V lookup: CDR1 MNHEY, CDR2 SVGAGI. The CDR3 coding sequence is TGTGCCAGCAACCGGGGGGACTCCTACGAGCAGTACTTC. Amino acids: CASNRGDSYEQYF.

The chain couples TRBV7-2 to TRBJ2-7, with TRBD1 matching 10 bases. Trimming at V came to 5 bases and at J to 3 bases, leaving 4 bases not matched to a gene. The CDR3 extends over 14 amino acids. Germline assignment: CDR1 SGHTA and CDR2 FQGNSA. This chain's CDR3 is CASSTRTGGYEQYF. CDR3 in DNA: TGTGCCAGCAGCACCCGGACAGGGGGCTACGAGCAGTACTTC.

The CDR3 bases are TGTGCCAGCAGTTTATCGACTACCCAGTCCACAGATACGCAGTATTTT. Translating gives CASSLSTTQSTDTQYF. The rearrangement links TRBV27 to TRBJ2-3; maybe TRBD2 (5 bases). V lost 0 bases, J lost 2 bases, and 12 bases lay in between. Germline values: CDR1 MNHEY, CDR2 SMNVEV (reference sequence). This CDR3 contains 16 residues.

This chain uses TRBV5-4 with TRBJ1-1; 8 bases are a match to TRBD1. The CDR3 sequence is 14 residues long. J gave up 4 bases and V 4 bases, and 6 bases lay outside the gene matches. Germline values: CDR1 SGHNT, CDR2 YYREEE (reference sequence). This chain's CDR3 is CASSLRGQSTEAFF. The CDR3 DNA sequence: TGTGCCAGCAGCCTCAGGGGGCAGAGCACTGAAGCTTTCTTT.

The V and J genes are TRBV19 and TRBJ2-1; TRBD2 matches 7 bases. V was pared by 0 bases and J by 3 bases, with 8 bases of the junction left unmatched. Germline lookup yields CDR1 LNHDA and CDR2 SQIVND (reference sequence). This CDR3 comprises 17 residues. The CDR3 loop is CASSIEGGINYYNEQFF. The CDR3 nucleotides read TGTGCCAGTAGTATAGAGGGAGGGATTAACTACTACAATGAGCAGTTCTTC.

The chain combines TRBV19 with TRBJ2-7, with a possible D match to TRBD1 (7 bases). The CDR3 loop spans 14 amino acids. Trimming removed 5 bases from V and 3 bases from J, with 14 bases in between. Germline CDR1 and CDR2: LNHDA and SQIVND (reference sequence). The CDR3 loop is CASSGAGGGYEQYF. CDR3 nucleotide sequence: TGTGCCAGTAGTGGGGCAGGGGGAGGCTACGAGCAGTACTTC.

The genes are TRBV2 and TRBJ1-2; 7 bases fit TRBD1. Germline CDR1 reads SNHLY; CDR2 reads FYNNEI. The CDR3 spans 15 residues. With 7 bases clipped from V and 4 bases from J, the junction kept 12 bases outside the gene matches. The CDR3, as DNA: TGTGCCAGCAAGTCTCAGGGACAGACCCCCTATGGCTACACCTTC. Translated, it gives CASKSQGQTPYGYTF.

This clone was detected a few times. The gene calls are TRBV4-1 and TRBJ1-1; no firm D call. This CDR3 has 15 residues. Germline assignment: CDR1 MGHRA and CDR2 YSYEKL. V was pared by 0 bases and J by 7 bases, with 15 bases between. The CDR3: CASSQDLGGESEAFF. The CDR3 DNA sequence: TGCGCCAGCAGCCAAGATCTCGGAGGAGAGAGTGAAGCTTTCTTT.

This clone has more than one count but fewer than ten. V gene TRBV19 combines with J gene TRBJ1-5; the D is unclear. Germline V gene sequence: CDR1 LNHDA, CDR2 SQIVND (reference sequence). V was clipped by 4 bases and J by 3 bases, with 7 bases between them. This CDR3 has 13 residues. The CDR3 region is CASSTVDNQPQHF. CDR3 bases: TGTGCCAGTAGTACGGTAGACAATCAGCCCCAGCATTTT.

This clone was found a few times. V and J are TRBV6-5 and TRBJ2-7; 7 positions agree with TRBD1. The CDR3 is 13 amino acids. Looked up from germline, CDR1 is MNHEY and CDR2 is SVGAGI. The V gene end was trimmed by 5 bases and the J gene end by 0 bases; junction bases not matched to a gene: 1. CDR3 DNA sequence: TGTGCCAGCAGTCGGACAGGCTCCTACGAGCAGTACTTC. As protein: CASSRTGSYEQYF.

Here the CDR3 DNA reads TGCGCCAGCGGGCGGGGGACGGGAAATGAAAAACTGTTTTTT. Amino acid sequence: CASGRGTGNEKLFF. The chain joins TRBV5-1 to TRBJ1-4; a possible D gene is TRBD1 (5 bases). V lost 7 bases and J 5 bases, leaving 15 bases between the germline ends. CDR1 SGHRS and CDR2 YFSETQ come from the germline V gene. This CDR3 is 14 amino acids long.

The chain carries TRBV11-2 and TRBJ2-3, with D possibly matching TRBD1 (5 bases). The CDR3 totals 13 residues. Germline V CDR1 and CDR2: SGHAT, FQNNGV. Trimming removed 5 bases at V and 4 bases at J, with 10 bases between. The CDR3 DNA follows: TGTGCCAGCAGCGTGGGGCTCTCAGATACGCAGTATTTT. This sequence encodes CASSVGLSDTQYF.

The chain employs TRBV19 and TRBJ2-5, with 9 bases matching TRBD2. V lost 3 bases, J lost 0 bases, and 17 bases stayed unmatched. This CDR3 is built from 20 residues. Looked up from germline, CDR1 is LNHDA and CDR2 is SQIVND (reference sequence). CDR3 sequence reads: CASSIAPYSGSPLYQETQYF. The CDR3 nucleotides read TGTGCCAGTAGTATCGCGCCCTATAGCGGGAGCCCTCTTTACCAAGAGACCCAGTACTTC.

This chain connects TRBV2 to TRBJ2-7; the match to TRBD1 covers 10 bases. This CDR3 comprises 14 residues. Germline CDR1 and CDR2: SNHLY and FYNNEI. The J segment lost 0 bases and the V segment lost 7 bases, leaving 3 bases of the junction unmatched. The CDR3 region has the DNA TGTGCCAGCAAAGACAGGGGGCCCTCCTACGAGCAGTACTTC. Translation: CASKDRGPSYEQYF.